The T cell receptor beta chain described here comes from a study of T cell responses to AZD1222 COVID-19 vaccine. Whole-study findings and limits: Spike as a whole was targeted by vaccine-associated CD4 TCRs, dominant at 160-218 and 743-854. Repertoire samples came only from after the peak T cell response.

Sequencing was performed with immunoSEQ multiplex PCR; in TCRdb, only in-frame clones are kept and a portion is missing. Among some 140,000 clones listed, approximately 92% were seen once. To note about this clone: The target antigen is unknown.

The CDR3 covers 13 residues. In germline, CDR1 is LNHDA, CDR2 SQIVND (reference sequence). The J segment lost 10 bases and the V segment lost 5 bases, leaving 6 bases of the junction unmatched. This TCR was sampled from an adult who received the AZD1222 COVID-19 vaccine. The chain is built from TRBV19 and TRBJ1-3; 9 bases align to TRBD1. The specimen comprised peripheral blood, sampled 28 days after the second AZD1222 dose. The CDR3 protein is CASSPGTGNTIYF. The CDR3 nucleotides read TGTGCCAGTAGTCCCGGGACAGGGAATACCATATATTTT. The whole variable domain, filled in from reference TRBV19 and TRBJ1-3, reads DGGITQSPKYLFRKEGQNVTLSCEQNLNHDAMYWYRQDPGQGLRLIYYSQIVNDFQKGDIAEGYSVSREKKESFPLTVTSAQKNPTAFYLCASSPGTGNTIYFGEGSWLTVV.